The 16 T cell receptor beta chains below come from one sample, sequenced in a study of control samples from healthy donors and cancer patients (dated by TCRdb to about 2020). The library was obtained by the immunoSEQ multiplex PCR assay. This is the immuneACCESS table as TCRdb keeps it, with only in-frame sequences that have V and J called. A part of the clones is gone; compared with another copy, unresolved V genes explain less than half, and the rest is unexplained. A total of 200,000 to 250,000 clones appear in this sample, roughly 94% of them only once. The ten largest account for around 1.5% of the sample. Material: blood. The receptors come from a man aged 50-60 years in good health.

The rearrangement links TRBV13 to TRBJ2-2, with a tentative D call TRBD1 (5 bases). This CDR3 has 13 residues. The germline V gene encodes CDR1 PRHDT and CDR2 FYEKMQ (reference sequence). The germline V and J ends were trimmed by 1 base and 8 bases, with 8 bases remaining between them. The CDR3, as DNA: TGTGCCAGCAGCTTAGCGACAGCTGGGGAGCTGTTTTTT. This translates into CASSLATAGELFF.

The rearrangement uses TRBV6-1 and TRBJ1-6; D might be TRBD1 (5 bases). This CDR3 has 15 amino acids. Germline assignment: CDR1 MNHNS and CDR2 SASEGT. V shed 3 bases and J shed 8 bases, with 14 bases lying between them. The CDR3 loop is CASSEVGTAYSPLHF. CDR3 nucleotides: TGTGCCAGCAGTGAGGTCGGGACCGCTTATTCACCCCTCCACTTT.

A single count supports this clone. The chain is built from TRBV7-9 and TRBJ1-3; D gene ambiguous. Germline V gene lookup returns CDR1 SEHNR and CDR2 FQNEAQ (reference sequence). V lost 5 bases, J lost 0 bases, and 8 bases lay in between. The CDR3 runs 14 residues. CDR3 nucleotide sequence: TGTGCCAGCAGCCGGGGTCTCTCTGGAAACACCATATATTTT. This sequence encodes CASSRGLSGNTIYF.

The genes are TRBV2 and TRBJ1-3, with D possibly being TRBD1 (6 bases). Germline CDR1 SNHLY, CDR2 FYNNEI. V gave up 6 bases and J gave up 4 bases, with 13 bases separating them. This CDR3 is built from 14 residues. CDR3 sequence reads: CASRGGRDGNTIYF. CDR3 in DNA: TGTGCCAGCAGGGGGGGCAGGGACGGAAACACCATATATTTT.

V gene TRBV19 combines with J gene TRBJ1-5; D gene uncertain. Trimming took 0 bases from V and 6 from J, leaving 3 bases between them. The CDR3 extends over 12 amino acids. Looked up from germline, CDR1 is LNHDA and CDR2 is SQIVND (reference sequence). As DNA, the CDR3 is TGTGCCAGTAGTATAGATAGTCAGCCCCAGCATTTT. This translates into CASSIDSQPQHF. Filled out from reference TRBV19 and TRBJ1-5, the complete variable domain reads DGGITQSPKYLFRKEGQNVTLSCEQNLNHDAMYWYRQDPGQGLRLIYYSQIVNDFQKGDIAEGYSVSREKKESFPLTVTSAQKNPTAFYLCASSIDSQPQHFGDGTRLSIL.

The rearrangement joins TRBV7-9 to TRBJ1-3; D remains ambiguous. V shed 4 bases and J shed 1 base, with 17 bases lying between them. The CDR3 has 17 amino acids. Germline CDR1 reads SEHNR; CDR2 reads FQNEAQ (reference sequence). The chain's CDR3 is CASSSLSRRSSGNTIYF. CDR3 in DNA: TGTGCCAGCAGCTCCCTCTCGAGGAGGTCTTCTGGAAACACCATATATTTT.

The chain employs TRBV18 and TRBJ2-7, with D possibly being TRBD1 (5 bases). From germline, CDR1 is KGHSH and CDR2 LQKENI. Trimming removed 4 bases from V and 3 bases from J, with 13 bases in between. The CDR3 spans 14 residues. The CDR3 region is CASSLVVTDYEQYF. The CDR3 region has the DNA TGTGCCAGCTCACTCGTAGTGACAGACTACGAGCAGTACTTC.

The genes are TRBV19 and TRBJ2-6; D is uncertain. Germline lookup yields CDR1 LNHDA and CDR2 SQIVND (reference sequence). CDR3 length: 16 residues. Deletions cut 4 bases from V and 4 bases from J, with 14 bases between. The CDR3 sequence is CASSTYTDKGANVLTF. DNA for the CDR3: TGTGCCAGTAGTACTTACACGGATAAGGGGGCCAACGTCCTGACTTTC.

This chain uses TRBV5-1 with TRBJ2-7; D may be TRBD1 or TRBD2 (5 bases each). V lost 4 bases and J lost 2, with 16 bases in between. Germline V gives CDR1 SGHRS, CDR2 YFSETQ. The CDR3 covers 15 residues. The CDR3 DNA follows: TGCGCCAGCAGCATAGGGACGGGGCCGGCCTACGAGCAGTACGTC. Its protein product is CASSIGTGPAYEQYV.

This CDR3 reads CASSVDTLGGTYGYTF. The CDR3 DNA sequence: TGTGCCAGCAGCGTAGATACCTTGGGCGGGACCTATGGCTACACCTTC. The genes are TRBV9 and TRBJ1-2; possibly TRBD1 for D (5 bases). Between the trimmed V and J ends, which lost 0 bases and 4 bases, there was a span of 16 bases. The CDR3 extends over 16 amino acids. CDR1 is SGDLS, CDR2 YYNGEE, per germline.

This clone has only one observation. This chain joins TRBV7-2 and TRBJ1-4, with 7 bases aligning to TRBD1. The CDR3 has 16 residues. Trimming at V came to 5 bases and at J to 1 base, leaving 7 bases not matched to a gene. Germline V gene sequence: CDR1 SGHTA, CDR2 FQGNSA. Here the CDR3 DNA reads TGTGCCAGCAGCGAGGGGACAGCCCTAACTAATGAAAAACTGTTTTTT. It specifies CASSEGTALTNEKLFF.

The chain couples TRBV18 to TRBJ2-7; 9 positions agree with TRBD2. Germline CDR1 reads KGHSH; CDR2 reads LQKENI. CDR3 length: 16 amino acids. J lost 0 bases, V lost 6 bases, and 9 bases had no gene match. The CDR3 bases are TGTGCCAGCTCGCTCTCCCTAGCGGGGAGCTCCTACGAGCAGTACTTC. Its translation: CASSLSLAGSSYEQYF.

The chain employs TRBV5-1 and TRBJ1-4, with D uncertain. The germline gives CDR1 SGHRS, CDR2 YFSETQ. The V gene lost 0 bases and the J gene lost 0 bases, with 6 bases spanning the gap. The CDR3 is made up of 15 amino acids. This chain's CDR3 is CASSLEGATNEKLFF. Here the CDR3 DNA reads TGCGCCAGCAGCTTGGAGGGAGCAACTAATGAAAAACTGTTTTTT.

V usage is TRBV7-9 and J usage is TRBJ1-2; the D is unclear. The germline gives CDR1 SEHNR, CDR2 FQNEAQ (reference sequence). Trimming took 5 bases from V and 1 from J, leaving 14 bases between them. The CDR3 covers 15 residues. DNA for the CDR3: TGTGCCAGCAGCGGAGGCAGAGACGTTAACTATGGCTACACCTTC. This sequence encodes CASSGGRDVNYGYTF.

The rearrangement links TRBV28 to TRBJ1-1; D unresolved. V was shortened by 4 bases and J by 1 base, with 10 bases between the two germline ends. Per germline, CDR1 MDHEN and CDR2 SYDVKM. The CDR3 spans 14 residues. The CDR3 here is CASSSPGGNTEAFF. The DNA for the CDR3 is TGTGCCAGCAGTTCACCAGGAGGGAACACTGAAGCTTTCTTT. The full variable domain, its missing parts supplied by reference TRBV28 and TRBJ1-1, is DVKVTQSSRYLVKRTGEKVFLECVQDMDHENMFWYRQDPGLGLRLIYFSYDVKMKEKGDIPEGYSVSREKKERFSLILESASTNQTSMYLCASSSPGGNTEAFFGQGTRLTVV.

V and J are TRBV5-1 and TRBJ2-5; D gene ambiguous. With 7 bases removed from V and 1 base from J, the gap between germline ends came to 8 bases. The CDR3 length is 12 residues. The germline CDR1 and CDR2 sequences are SGHRS and YFSETQ. The CDR3 loop reads CASYRTQETQYF. CDR3 coding DNA: TGCGCCAGCTATAGGACCCAAGAGACCCAGTACTTC.